This T cell receptor beta chain was captured in a study of blood T cell repertoires in COVID-19. Overall study: Samples representing acute and convalescent COVID-19 were sourced from the United States, Italy and Spain.

The table came from immunoSEQ multiplex PCR; TCRdb's copy has only in-frame clones and leaves some out. This sample has approximately 180,000 clones; approximately 89% occur once, and the top ten carry under 2.5%. Across over 20 US areas, participants ranged in age from 18 to 89 years. The CDR3 sequence is 14 residues long. Losses at the gene ends were 5 bases for V and 8 bases for J; bases not matched to a gene: 11. The germline V gene encodes CDR1 SQVTM and CDR2 ANQGSEA. The V and J genes are TRBV29-1 and TRBJ1-4; 7 positions match TRBD1. This sequence was found in a woman aged 40 to 49 with acute COVID-19. The sequenced material came from PBMCs or T cells enriched from blood (not recorded which). This chain's CDR3 is CSVYDGTAKEKLFF. The CDR3 DNA is TGCAGCGTTTATGATGGGACAGCGAAAGAAAAACTGTTTTTT.